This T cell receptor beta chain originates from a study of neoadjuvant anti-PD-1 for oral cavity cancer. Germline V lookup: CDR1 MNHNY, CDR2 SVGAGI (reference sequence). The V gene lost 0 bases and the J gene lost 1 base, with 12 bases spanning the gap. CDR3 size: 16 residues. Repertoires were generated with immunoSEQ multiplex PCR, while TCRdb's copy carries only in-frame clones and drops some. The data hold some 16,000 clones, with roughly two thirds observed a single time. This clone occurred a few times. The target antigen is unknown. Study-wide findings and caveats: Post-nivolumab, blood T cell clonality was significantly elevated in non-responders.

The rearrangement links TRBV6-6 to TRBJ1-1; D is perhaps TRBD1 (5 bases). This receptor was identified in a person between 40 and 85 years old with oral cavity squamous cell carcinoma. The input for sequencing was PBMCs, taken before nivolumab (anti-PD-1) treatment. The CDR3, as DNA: TGTGCCAGCAGTTACTCCCCCACAGGACAGAACACTGAAGCTTTCTTT. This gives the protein CASSYSPTGQNTEAFF.